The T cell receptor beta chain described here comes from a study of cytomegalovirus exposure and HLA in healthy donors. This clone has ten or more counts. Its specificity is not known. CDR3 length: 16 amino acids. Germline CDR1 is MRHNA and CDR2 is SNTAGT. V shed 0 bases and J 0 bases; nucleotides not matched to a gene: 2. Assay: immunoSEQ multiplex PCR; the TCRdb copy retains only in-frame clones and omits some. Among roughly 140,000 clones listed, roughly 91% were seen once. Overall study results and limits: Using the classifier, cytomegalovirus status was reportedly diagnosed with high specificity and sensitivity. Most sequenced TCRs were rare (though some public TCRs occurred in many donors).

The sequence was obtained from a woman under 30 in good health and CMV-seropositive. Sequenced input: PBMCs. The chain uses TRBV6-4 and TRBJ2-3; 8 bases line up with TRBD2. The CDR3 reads CASSDSAGGSTDTQYF. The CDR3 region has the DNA TGTGCCAGCAGTGACTCGGCGGGAGGAAGCACAGATACGCAGTATTTT.